Below, one T cell receptor beta chain is given with its context. A few counts support this clonotype. No antigen is known for it. Base qualities are not at hand, and no much larger clone is one base apart. Systemically healthy Caucasian individuals from Russia, approximately 39 in total and aged roughly 6 to 90 years, were included as donors. Each donor gave approximately 9.3 milliliters of peripheral blood, collected into EDTA-treated Vacutainer tubes. Ficoll-Paque density-gradient centrifugation was used to isolate PBMCs, with at least 6.5 million per sample. Trizol reagent was used to extract total RNA from the PBMCs, yielding at least 5 micrograms per sample. For every donor, flow cytometry on a PBMC aliquot measured the percentage of naive CD45RAhigh/CD27high T cells. The library was produced with 5' RACE. For sequencing, an Illumina HiSeq 2500 was employed. The second PCR ran for roughly 7 to 11 cycles and used a J-beta primer mix along with a sample-barcoded 5' primer. A unique molecular identifier was introduced onto each TCR beta cDNA molecule by a template-switch 5' adaptor carrying 12 random nucleotides. Each sample yielded at least 2.5 million CDR3-containing paired-end reads. First-strand cDNA synthesis was performed from all RNA using the Mint cDNA synthesis kit, with priming by a TRBC-specific oligonucleotide. All cDNA was treated with uracil-DNA glycosylase and then went through a first 18-cycle PCR with the universal primers M1SS and BC2_uni_R. From the authors' description of their analysis: For normalization, 1 million high-quality reads, each with a distinct molecular identifier, were randomly selected from each sample. Instead of being binned into consensus sequences, reads with shared molecular identifiers were discarded. MiTCR, with a Q25 quality threshold and the strictest error-elimination algorithm, was used for CDR3 identification, clonotype clustering and error correction. A nonparametric unseen species model with Euler transformation was used to estimate lower-bound total TCR beta diversity. TCRdb itself trimmed the public reads at Q25 with fastp, ran MiXCR and retained productive beta chains. Merged by CDR3 protein, the rows form single entries marked with the most common genes and DNA. The V and J calls follow TCRdb's processing rather than the paper's. For this sample there are about 1.7 million distinct CDR3 sequences; about 28% appear just once. Clones ranked in the top ten supply approximately 7.7% of the sample.

This entry is derived from a study of blood T cells in healthy people across ages (dated by TCRdb to between 2015 and 2016). Regarding the study in general: In model experiments, roughly one uniquely barcoded TCR beta cDNA molecule per two T cells was captured by template switching. Using deep sequencing normalized with unique cDNA molecular identifiers, the study measured how TCR beta repertoire diversity changes with age. Donors were grouped into four age groups: young (average 16 years), middle-aged (39), aged (about 59) and long-lived (approximately 81). To avoid experimental bias, donors of different ages were randomly spread across the sequencing lanes. The study analyzed two additional independent replicas of 1 million unique cDNA reads from the same blood draw for two donors, one aged 18 to 30 and one aged 80 or older.

Study-level results and caveats: Because profiling used bulk unsorted PBMCs, naive and antigen-experienced compartments could not be compared conclusively. Estimates of total diversity based on one million sequenced T cells were considered lower bounds and underestimates. A strong correlation was found between observed TCR beta diversity and the percentage of naive T cells measured by flow cytometry. Compared with the aged group, the long-lived group had more naive CD4+ T cells, fewer expanded clones and increased TCR diversity, a pattern suggesting age selection. The CMV infection status of donors was not known, potentially confounding age-related changes in expanded clonotypes. As age increased, observed TCR beta diversity per million T cells dropped in a roughly linear way, and a significant reduction was already evident by age 40.

Reading from cysteine to phenylalanine, the CDR3 counts 16 amino acids. Only the CDR3 DNA is retained, 48 bases long and in frame from the first base. V drops 6 bases and J drops 2 bases, leaving 18 bases in between. This TCR came from a woman aged 30 to 39 in good health. Sample: blood. The V and J segments used are TRBV12-3 or TRBV12-4 and TRBJ2-3, with the D call perhaps TRBD1 or TRBD2, as 6 bases match in each case. The CDR3 has the sequence CASRPGALKSTDTQYF. In nucleotides, the sequence is TGTGCCAGCAGACCGGGGGCCTTAAAATCCACAGATACGCAGTATTTT.